This TCR beta chain originates from a study of response to subunit inactivated influenza vaccine. Study-wide results and caveats: The authors put forward the suggestion that each seasonal influenza vaccination may bring in only a limited number of new T cells.

TCRdb reprocessed the RT-PCR reads via MiXCR and lists one record per CDR3 protein. The sample carries 300,000 to 350,000 distinct CDR3 sequences, roughly 20% recorded once. A word on this clonotype: The target antigen is unknown.

The V end was cut by 4 bases, the J end by 9 bases, with 13 bases between. Germline V gene sequence: CDR1 SEHNR, CDR2 FQNEAQ (reference sequence). This CDR3 is built from 13 residues. The sequence derives from a man aged 50 to 69 who received an inactivated influenza vaccine. The rearrangement joins TRBV7-9 to TRBJ2-1; the D is unclear. The starting material was PBMCs from blood, obtained roughly 20 months after vaccination. CDR3 in amino acids: CASSSAGRGEQFF. As DNA, the CDR3 is TGTGCCAGCAGCTCGGCTGGCAGAGGTGAGCAGTTCTTC.